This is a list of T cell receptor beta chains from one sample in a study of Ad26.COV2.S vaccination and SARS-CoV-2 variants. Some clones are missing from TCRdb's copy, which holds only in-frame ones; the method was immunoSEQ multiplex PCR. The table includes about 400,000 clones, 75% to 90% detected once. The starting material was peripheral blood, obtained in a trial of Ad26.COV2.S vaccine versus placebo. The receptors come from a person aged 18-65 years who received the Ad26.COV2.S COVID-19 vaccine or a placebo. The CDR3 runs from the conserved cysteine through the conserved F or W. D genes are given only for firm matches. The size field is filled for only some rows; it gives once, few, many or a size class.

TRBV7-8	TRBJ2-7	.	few	CASSLGFGGTSYEQYF	TGTGCCAGCAGCTTGGGGTTCGGCGGCACCTCCTACGAGCAGTACTTC
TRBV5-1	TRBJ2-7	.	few	CASSLRTNSYEQYF	TGCGCCAGCAGCTTAAGGACCAACTCCTACGAGCAGTACTTC
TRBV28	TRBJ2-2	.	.	CASTLVLAANTGELFF	TGTGCCAGCACCTTAGTTCTGGCCGCGAACACCGGGGAGCTGTTTTTT
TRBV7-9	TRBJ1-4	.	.	CASSFAKRNEKLFF	TGTGCCAGCAGCTTTGCGAAACGCAATGAAAAACTGTTTTTT
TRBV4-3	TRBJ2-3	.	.	CASSQRVDHTVTQYF	TGCGCCAGCAGCCAAAGGGTCGACCATACGGTTACGCAGTATTTT
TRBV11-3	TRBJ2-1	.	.	CASSLTEYNEQFF	TGTGCCAGCAGTTTGACAGAGTACAATGAGCAGTTCTTC
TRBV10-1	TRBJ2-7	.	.	CASSESGVYEQYF	TGCGCCAGCAGTGAGTCAGGGGTTTACGAGCAGTACTTC
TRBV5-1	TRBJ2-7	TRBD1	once	CASSPGQAAYEQYF	TGCGCCAGCAGCCCCGGACAGGCCGCCTACGAGCAGTACTTC
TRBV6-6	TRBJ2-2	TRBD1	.	CASSTPGQITGELFF	TGTGCCAGCAGTACGCCGGGACAGATAACCGGGGAGCTGTTTTTT
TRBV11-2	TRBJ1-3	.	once	CASSLNRNTIYF	TGTGCCAGCAGCTTAAATAGAAACACCATATATTTT
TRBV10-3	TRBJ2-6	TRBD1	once	CAISRDRAGANVLTF	TGTGCCATCAGTCGGGACAGGGCTGGGGCCAACGTCCTGACTTTC
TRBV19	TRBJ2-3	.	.	CASSLSVGGQDTQYF	TGTGCCAGTAGTTTGTCCGTCGGAGGGCAGGATACGCAGTATTTT
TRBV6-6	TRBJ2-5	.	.	CASSYQGETQYF	TGTGCCAGCAGTTACCAGGGGGAGACCCAGTACTTC
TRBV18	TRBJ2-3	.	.	CASSTGNSETQYF	TGTGCCAGCTCAACCGGCAACTCGGAAACGCAGTATTTT
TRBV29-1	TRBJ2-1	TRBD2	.	CSVGTSGRGEQFF	TGCAGCGTTGGGACTAGCGGGAGAGGGGAGCAGTTCTTC
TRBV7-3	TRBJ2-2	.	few	CASSFSRNGELFF	TGTGCCAGCAGCTTCAGCCGCAACGGGGAGCTGTTTTTT
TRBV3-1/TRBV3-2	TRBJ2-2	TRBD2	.	CASSRPGTRDKTGELFF	TGTGCCAGCAGTCGACCCGGGACTAGAGATAAAACCGGGGAGCTGTTTTTT
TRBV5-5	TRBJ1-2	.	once	CASSLDGGSYGYTF	TGTGCCAGCAGCTTGGACGGGGGGAGTTATGGCTACACCTTC
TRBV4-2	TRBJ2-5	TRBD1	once	CASSQDDRGLQETQYF	TGTGCCAGCAGCCAGGATGACAGGGGGCTTCAAGAGACCCAGTACTTC